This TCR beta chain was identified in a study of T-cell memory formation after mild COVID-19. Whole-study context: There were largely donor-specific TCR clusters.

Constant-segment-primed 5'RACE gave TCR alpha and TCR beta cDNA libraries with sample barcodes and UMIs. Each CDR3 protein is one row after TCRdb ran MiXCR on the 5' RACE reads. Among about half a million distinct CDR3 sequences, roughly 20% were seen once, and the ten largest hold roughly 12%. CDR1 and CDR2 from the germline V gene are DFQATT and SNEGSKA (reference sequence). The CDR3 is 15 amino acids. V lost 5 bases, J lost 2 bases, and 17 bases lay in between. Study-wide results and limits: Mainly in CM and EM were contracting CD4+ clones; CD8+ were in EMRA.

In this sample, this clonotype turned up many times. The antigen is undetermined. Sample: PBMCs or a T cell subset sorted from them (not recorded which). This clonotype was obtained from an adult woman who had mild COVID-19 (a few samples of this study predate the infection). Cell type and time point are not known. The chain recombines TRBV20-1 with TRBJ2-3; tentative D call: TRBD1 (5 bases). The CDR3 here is CSASRTAGFTDTQYF. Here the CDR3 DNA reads TGCAGTGCTTCTAGAACAGCAGGGTTCACAGATACGCAGTATTTT.